This TCR beta chain came from a study of graft-versus-host responses after intestinal transplantation. Background on the study: Tacrolimus plus steroids were given to all recipients for approximately 3 years, preceded by anti-thymocyte globulin induction.

With regard to this clone: Its antigen is currently unknown.

Study-wide findings and caveats: Recipient-marrow GvH clones were detected, some having first appeared in ileum or blood. Early post-transplant HvG declines showed an association with peak circulating GvH clone levels. Allografts of patients with graft-donor T cell macrochimerism showed high graft-versus-host to host-versus-graft clone ratios.

This CDR3 spans 15 amino acids. J gave up 6 bases and V 9 bases, and 10 bases lay outside the gene matches. Germline V CDR1 and CDR2: MDHEN, SYDVKM. Produced via immunoSEQ multiplex PCR; TCRdb's table is partial and in-frame only. Of fewer than 95,000 clones listed, 94% are singletons. The chain carries TRBV28 and TRBJ2-2, with 10 bases aligning to TRBD1. The receptor comes from a human donor who was the organ donor for an intestinal transplant. This sample comprised unstimulated CD4+ T cells sorted from spleen or lymph node cells, obtained before transplant. The CDR3 nucleotides are TGTGCCAGTTTCGACAGGGGGCGCCTCGCCGGGGAGCTGTTTTTT. Amino acids: CASFDRGRLAGELFF.